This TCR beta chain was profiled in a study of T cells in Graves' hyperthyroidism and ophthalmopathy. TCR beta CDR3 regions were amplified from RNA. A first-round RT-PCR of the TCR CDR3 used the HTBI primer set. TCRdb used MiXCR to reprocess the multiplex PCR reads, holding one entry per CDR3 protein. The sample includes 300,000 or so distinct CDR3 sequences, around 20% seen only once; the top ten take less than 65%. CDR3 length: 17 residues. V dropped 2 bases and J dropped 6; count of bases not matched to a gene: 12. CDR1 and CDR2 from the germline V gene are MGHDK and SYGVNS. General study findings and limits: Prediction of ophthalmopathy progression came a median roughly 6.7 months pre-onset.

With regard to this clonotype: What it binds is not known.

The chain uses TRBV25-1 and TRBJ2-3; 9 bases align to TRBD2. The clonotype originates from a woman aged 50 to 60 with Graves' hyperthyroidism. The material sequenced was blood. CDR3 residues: CASSEVAAGGPGDTQYF. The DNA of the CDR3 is TGTGCCAGCAGTGAAGTAGCGGCGGGAGGGCCAGGGGATACGCAGTATTTT. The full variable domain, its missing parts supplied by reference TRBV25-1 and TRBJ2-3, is EADIYQTPRYLVIGTGKKITLECSQTMGHDKMYWYQQDPGMELHLIHYSYGVNSTEKGDLSSESTVSRIRTEHFPLTLESARPSHTSQYLCASSEVAAGGPGDTQYFGPGTRLTVL.